These 14 T cell receptor beta chains were all obtained from the same sample, sequenced in a study of ipilimumab plus nivolumab after autologous stem cell transplantation. Generated by immunoSEQ multiplex PCR, the TCRdb table keeps only in-frame clones and is missing some. The sample lists tens of thousands of clones; 83% were seen once. This material consisted of PBMCs, taken in a trial of ipilimumab plus nivolumab as post-transplant consolidation. The source of these receptors is a male donor with diffuse large B-cell lymphoma.

V gene TRBV6-6 combines with J gene TRBJ2-5, with 7 bases that match TRBD1. The V gene's germline CDR1 is MNHNY and CDR2 SVGAGI (reference sequence). V trimming: 1 base; J trimming: 5 bases; junction bases outside the gene matches: 4. The CDR3 length is 14 residues. This CDR3 is CASSYWTGGETQYF. CDR3 DNA: TGTGCCAGCAGTTACTGGACAGGCGGCGAGACCCAGTACTTC.

This chain uses TRBV6-6 with TRBJ2-1; weak D call: TRBD2 (5 bases). This CDR3 region has 13 residues. Germline CDR1 and CDR2: MNHNY and SVGAGI (reference sequence). V was clipped by 5 bases and J by 6 bases, with 11 bases between them. The CDR3 DNA sequence: TGTGCCAGCAGTCCTGGAGGAATCAATGAGCAGTTCTTC. Encoded protein: CASSPGGINEQFF.

The chain has TRBV4-3 and TRBJ1-2, with unresolved D. CDR1 is LGHNA, CDR2 YSLEER, per germline. This CDR3 spans 16 amino acids. Trimming removed 6 bases at V and 3 bases at J, with 20 bases between. In DNA, the CDR3 is TGCGCCAGCAGTCCAAGGCCCAGCTTCCACGACTATGGCTACACCTTC. Its protein is CASSPRPSFHDYGYTF.

This clone was detected once. This chain uses TRBV7-2 with TRBJ2-5; 7 positions match TRBD2. The end of the DNA fits TRBJ2-7 better, so the J call may be wrong. The CDR3 runs 16 residues. Germline V lookup: CDR1 SGHTA, CDR2 FQGNSA. CDR3 sequence (DNA): TGTGCCAGCAGCTTAACCTTTACGGGGGGCTCCTACGAGCAGTACTTC. Translated: CASSLTFTGGSYEQYF.

The chain carries TRBV5-4 and TRBJ2-5, with D possibly matching TRBD1 (6 bases). Germline V gene sequence: CDR1 SGHNT, CDR2 YYREEE (reference sequence). CDR3 length: 14 amino acids. V lost 4 bases and J lost 2, with 12 bases in between. CDR3 region: CASSVGQRQETQYF. The CDR3 nucleotides read TGTGCCAGCAGCGTTGGACAGAGACAAGAGACCCAGTACTTC.

The rearrangement links TRBV5-4 to TRBJ1-6; 9 nucleotides match TRBD1. The CDR3 covers 14 residues. Germline CDR1 SGHNT, CDR2 YYREEE (reference sequence). V shed 0 bases and J 10 bases; nucleotides not matched to a gene: 2. CDR3 coding DNA: TGTGCCAGCAGCTTGGACAGGGGGCTCTCACCCCTCCACTTT. Its protein product is CASSLDRGLSPLHF.

The V call is TRBV5-1, the J call TRBJ1-1; 8 bases agree with TRBD1. Unmatched junction bases numbered 3, after V lost 0 bases and J lost 5 bases. This CDR3 region has 14 residues. CDR1 is SGHRS and CDR2 is YFSETQ in the germline V gene. The DNA of the CDR3 is TGCGCCAGCAGCTTGGCAGGGGGCCGGACTGAAGCTTTCTTT. Translated, it gives CASSLAGGRTEAFF.

This clone appeared a few times. CDR3 residues: CARGRGPGELFF. The CDR3 bases are TGTGCCAGGGGCAGGGGGCCCGGGGAGCTGTTTTTT. V gene TRBV21-1 combines with J gene TRBJ2-2; the D call of TRBD1 is as the table states it, not checked on the DNA. TRBV21-1 is termed a pseudogene. This CDR3 region has 12 residues.

The chain links TRBV15 to TRBJ1-1; D unresolved. In germline, CDR1 is LNHNV, CDR2 YYDKDF (reference sequence). Trimming removed 9 bases from V and 0 bases from J, with 23 bases in between. The CDR3 is 17 amino acids. Here the CDR3 reads CATTSRSGGVMNTEAFF. CDR3 DNA sequence: TGTGCCACTACCAGCAGATCCGGCGGGGTGATGAACACTGAAGCTTTCTTT. Drawing the rest from reference TRBV15 and TRBJ1-1, the complete variable domain is DAMVIQNPRYQVTQFGKPVTLSCSQTLNHNVMYWYQQKSSQAPKLLFHYYDKDFNNEADTPDNFQSRRPNTSFCFLDIRSPGLGDTAMYLCATTSRSGGVMNTEAFFGQGTRLTVV.

This sequence joins TRBV6-5 and TRBJ1-1; no reliable D call. The V and J ends lost 6 bases and 0 bases respectively, with 8 bases between them. Germline V CDR1 and CDR2: MNHEY, SVGAGI. The CDR3 is made up of 13 amino acids. The CDR3 reads CASSRTLNTEAFF. The CDR3, as DNA: TGTGCCAGCAGCCGAACACTGAACACTGAAGCTTTCTTT.

The chain recombines TRBV30 with TRBJ1-4; unclear D gene. Trimming removed 1 base at V and 6 bases at J, with 6 bases between. The CDR3 has 12 residues. Germline-derived CDR1 and CDR2 are GTSNPN and SVGIG (reference sequence). The DNA of the CDR3 is TGTGCCTGGAGTGAAAACCATGAAAAACTGTTTTTT. Its protein is CAWSENHEKLFF.

The sample holds many counts of this clone. V gene TRBV6-5 combines with J gene TRBJ2-5; D ambiguous. The CDR3 is 12 residues long. Germline V lookup: CDR1 MNHEY, CDR2 SVGAGI. V lost 6 bases and J 5 bases, leaving 10 bases between the germline ends. This CDR3 is CASSRAGETQYF. The CDR3 DNA is TGTGCCAGCAGCCGGGCCGGTGAGACCCAGTACTTC.

This clone was detected only a few times. The chain recombines TRBV10-1 with TRBJ1-1; 7 bases line up with TRBD1. The V segment lost 6 bases and the J segment 1 base; nucleotides outside the gene matches: 5. This CDR3 region has 14 residues. Germline CDR1 and CDR2: WNHNN and SYGVQD (reference sequence). Here the CDR3 DNA reads TGCGCCAGCAGCCTCCACAGGGGGAACACTGAAGCTTTCTTT. It encodes CASSLHRGNTEAFF.

This rearrangement joins TRBV11-2 to TRBJ1-3; tentatively, D is TRBD1 (6 bases). Per the germline V gene, CDR1 is SGHAT and CDR2 is FQNNGV. V lost 3 bases to trimming and J lost 0 bases, with 12 bases between them. This CDR3 is built from 16 residues. The CDR3, as DNA: TGTGCCAGCAGCTTTCGGGACAAAGACTCTGGAAACACCATATATTTT. Encoded protein: CASSFRDKDSGNTIYF.